This record concerns one T cell receptor beta chain sequence. Its binding antigen is unknown. No much larger clonotype is one base removed from it; base qualities were not supplied. The entry originates in a study of early T cells in non-severe SARS-CoV-2 infection (dated by TCRdb to the early 2020s). Concerning the study at large: Because TCR sequencing relied on bulk RNA taken from unsorted whole blood, pairing of alpha and beta chains was not possible.

The library was prepared using 5' RACE. The sample was run on a NextSeq 500. In the TCR library protocol, unique molecular identifiers were attached to individual cDNA molecules to correct for PCR bias and sequencing error. Both TCR alpha and beta chains were sequenced, and tight co-correlation was observed between alpha and beta sequence abundances in each sample. In the source study's methods: Decombinator V4 was used to annotate TCR sequences for V gene, J gene and CDR3. Expanded TCRs were defined as changing significantly between any two time points under a Poisson model with p below 0.0001. TCR abundances were normalised to the total number of TCRs sequenced per sample and expressed as counts per million. A search of VDJdb, accessed on 1 November 2021, was run for TCRs annotated to CMV, EBV and SARS-CoV-2, with TCRs annotated for multiple antigens excluded. TCRdb cleaned the public reads at Q25 with fastp, built clones with MiXCR and kept in-frame beta chains. Under each unique CDR3 protein, matching rows form one entry showing the most common genes and DNA. The V and J calls shown here were made by TCRdb, not taken from the authors' results. The sample includes around 71,000 distinct CDR3 sequences, with about 15% observed a single time. The ten largest clones take up less than 5% of the sample.

The study was a case-control design nested within a healthcare worker cohort in London, UK, with weekly nasopharyngeal swab PCR tests and blood sampling. Healthcare workers were enrolled in the week of the UK lockdown, from 23 to 31 March 2020, and were followed every week for up to roughly 15 weeks. Here is what the overall study found, with its caveats: VDJdb matching was skewed toward anti-spike CD8 responses and likely underestimated virus-specific expansions by missing private and CD4 specificities.

The source was whole blood, collected at baseline. This receptor was taken from an adult who was a healthcare worker with PCR-confirmed SARS-CoV-2 infection or an uninfected control (not recorded which).

CDR3 protein: CASSHLPFSGRYLSYEQYF. The sequenced DNA: TGTGCCAGCAGCCACCTACCCTTTAGCGGGAGGTACCTCTCCTACGAGCAGTACTTC. The sequence joins TRBV3-1 to TRBJ2-7; TRBD2 agrees with 10 junctional bases. The CDR3 has 19 amino acids, counting the end cysteine and phenylalanine. Only the CDR3 DNA stays, 57 bases, in frame from base 1. Here V drops 3 bases and J drops 0 bases, and the junction holds 14 bases not matched to any gene. The germline V gene (reference sequence) gives CDR1 as LGHDT and CDR2 as YNNKEL.